This entry lists 16 T cell receptor beta chains sequenced from one sample in a study of cytomegalovirus exposure and HLA in healthy donors. Amplification used 60 Vbeta primers and 13 Jbeta primers. Sequencing used immunoSEQ multiplex PCR; TCRdb keeps in-frame clones, though not all of them. Of about 97,000 clones in the sample, roughly 80% are singletons; the top ten hold roughly 4%. The specimen was PBMCs. These receptors came from a man between 35 and 55 years old in good health and CMV-seronegative.

This clone was counted a few times. The CDR3 protein is CASSPGLAGNTGELFF. In DNA, the CDR3 is TGTGCCAGCAGCCCAGGACTAGCGGGGAACACCGGGGAGCTGTTTTTT. The chain employs TRBV5-8 and TRBJ2-2; 11 bases are shared with TRBD2. Germline CDR1 and CDR2: SGHTS and YDEGEE. J was trimmed by 1 base and V by 4 bases; bases with no gene match: 3. CDR3 length: 16 residues.

The chain joins TRBV28 to TRBJ1-2, with a tentative D call TRBD1 (5 bases). V lost 5 bases and J 8 bases, leaving 12 bases between the germline ends. CDR3 size: 12 residues. The V gene's germline CDR1 is MDHEN and CDR2 SYDVKM. The CDR3 region has the DNA TGTGCCAGCAGTAGTTACGGGGGAGGCTACACCTTC. Translated: CASSSYGGGYTF.

The chain has TRBV2 and TRBJ2-1, with 8 bases aligning to TRBD2. CDR3 size: 18 residues. From germline, CDR1 is SNHLY and CDR2 FYNNEI. The V segment lost 3 bases and the J segment 2 bases; nucleotides outside the gene matches: 12. The chain's CDR3 is CASSERAGGYQAYNEQFF. DNA of the CDR3: TGTGCCAGCAGTGAGCGGGCGGGGGGATACCAGGCCTACAATGAGCAGTTCTTC.

The table lists this clone with a few counts. The genes are TRBV2 and TRBJ1-2, with 9 bases aligning to TRBD1. CDR3 size: 13 residues. The V gene's germline CDR1 is SNHLY and CDR2 FYNNEI. J lost 8 bases, V lost 5 bases, and 6 bases had no gene match. CDR3 protein: CASSRDRARGYTF. The CDR3 region has the DNA TGTGCCAGCAGTAGGGACAGGGCTAGGGGCTACACCTTC.

The gene calls are TRBV7-3 and TRBJ2-2, with 9 bases fitting TRBD2. The ends lost 6 bases at V and 4 bases at J; junction bases unmatched: 3. CDR1 and CDR2 from the germline V gene are SGHTA and FQGTGA. This CDR3 spans 14 amino acids. The CDR3 spells CASSATSGTGELFF. The CDR3 DNA reads TGTGCCAGCAGTGCGACTAGCGGCACCGGGGAGCTGTTTTTT.

The rearrangement uses TRBV29-1 and TRBJ1-1; the match to TRBD1 covers 10 bases. Per germline, CDR1 SQVTM and CDR2 ANQGSEA. V was clipped by 4 bases and J by 1 base; unmatched bases: 0. CDR3 length equals 13 residues. Here the CDR3 DNA reads TGCAGCGTTGGGACAGGGGGGAACACTGAAGCTTTCTTT. Protein sequence: CSVGTGGNTEAFF.

In this sample, this clone turned up a few times. The chain joins TRBV5-4 to TRBJ2-7, with 9 nucleotides matching TRBD1. CDR3 size: 14 residues. From germline, CDR1 is SGHNT and CDR2 YYREEE (reference sequence). After removal of 4 bases from V and 6 bases from J, the junction contained 8 bases not matched to a gene. The chain's CDR3 is CASSKDRGQGEQYV. DNA for the CDR3: TGTGCCAGCAGCAAGGACAGGGGCCAGGGCGAGCAGTACGTC.

The chain employs TRBV5-6 and TRBJ2-4; 9 nucleotides align to TRBD2. The CDR3 covers 18 residues. V gave up 1 base and J gave up 0 bases; unmatched junction bases: 8. Per germline, CDR1 SGHDT and CDR2 YYEEEE. DNA of the CDR3: TGTGCCAGCAGCTTGTTAAGTAGCGGGGGCGGAGCCAAAAACATTCAGTACTTC. This gives the protein CASSLLSSGGGAKNIQYF.

This clone appeared a single time. This chain links TRBV7-2 with TRBJ2-5; D remains ambiguous. Germline V CDR1 and CDR2: SGHTA, FQGNSA. CDR3 length: 14 amino acids. V was shortened by 2 bases and J by 5 bases, with 12 bases between the two germline ends. Here the CDR3 reads CASSLSGNGETQYF. In DNA form, the CDR3 reads TGTGCCAGCAGCTTATCGGGTAACGGGGAGACCCAGTACTTC. The complete variable domain, with remaining parts taken from reference TRBV7-2 and TRBJ2-5, reads GAGVSQSPSNKVTEKGKDVELRCDPISGHTALYWYRQSLGQGLEFLIYFQGNSAPDKSGLPSDRFSAERTGGSVSTLTIQRTQQEDSAVYLCASSLSGNGETQYFGPGTRLLVL.

This chain links TRBV29-1 with TRBJ1-1, with D uncertain. Trimming removed 4 bases at V and 1 base at J, with 4 bases between. The CDR3 totals 11 residues. The germline gives CDR1 SQVTM, CDR2 ANQGSEA. The CDR3 protein is CSVVQNTEAFF. CDR3 in DNA: TGCAGCGTTGTCCAGAACACTGAAGCTTTCTTT.

This clone was found a few times. The CDR3 loop is CASSSTSGWETQYF. Written as DNA, the CDR3 is TGTGCCAGCAGCTCGACTAGCGGGTGGGAGACCCAGTACTTC. The chain links TRBV7-9 to TRBJ2-5; 10 positions match TRBD2. Trimming cost V 4 bases and J 5 bases; bases outside gene matches: 4. The CDR3 is 14 amino acids. Per germline, CDR1 SEHNR and CDR2 FQNEAQ (reference sequence).

The gene calls are TRBV14 and TRBJ2-1; D might be TRBD1 (6 bases). Deletions cut 4 bases from V and 3 bases from J, with 13 bases between. The CDR3 covers 15 residues. The germline CDR1 and CDR2 sequences are SGHDN and FVKESK. The CDR3 DNA is TGTGCCAGCAGCCCGTATGCGACAGGCTACAATGAGCAGTTCTTC. Its translation is CASSPYATGYNEQFF.

This chain uses TRBV27 with TRBJ2-1, with 11 bases aligning to TRBD2. Germline V gives CDR1 MNHEY, CDR2 SMNVEV (reference sequence). The CDR3 is 16 residues long. Losses at the gene ends were 0 bases for V and 10 bases for J; bases not matched to a gene: 8. CDR3 coding DNA: TGTGCCAGCAGTTTATCGCCTAGCGGGGGGTACATGGAGCAGTTCTTC. It is translated as CASSLSPSGGYMEQFF.

The genes are TRBV11-2 and TRBJ1-2; perhaps TRBD1 as D (6 bases). The CDR3 length is 13 residues. CDR1 and CDR2 (germline): SGHAT, FQNNGV. Trimming pared 0 bases from V and 7 bases from J, leaving 9 bases between. As DNA, the CDR3 is TGTGCCAGCAGCTTAGAGGGGGCGAGTGGCTACACCTTC. It encodes CASSLEGASGYTF.

This clone was seen a single time. The rearrangement joins TRBV27 to TRBJ1-5; tentative D call: TRBD1 (6 bases). V was clipped by 6 bases and J by 2 bases, with 14 bases between them. The CDR3 runs to 15 residues. Germline loops: CDR1 MNHEY, CDR2 SMNVEV (reference sequence). CDR3 loop: CASSLTGFGNQPQHF. DNA of the CDR3: TGTGCCAGCAGCCTTACAGGGTTCGGCAATCAGCCCCAGCATTTT.

This clone was found once. The rearrangement joins TRBV5-1 to TRBJ2-7; 9 bases agree with TRBD1. The CDR3 runs 14 residues. Trimming took 4 bases from V and 4 from J; bases not matched to a gene: 6. Germline-derived CDR1 and CDR2 are SGHRS and YFSETQ. CDR3 coding DNA: TGCGCCAGCAGCAGGACAGGGGATGAGTACGAGCAGTACGTC. Its protein product is CASSRTGDEYEQYV.